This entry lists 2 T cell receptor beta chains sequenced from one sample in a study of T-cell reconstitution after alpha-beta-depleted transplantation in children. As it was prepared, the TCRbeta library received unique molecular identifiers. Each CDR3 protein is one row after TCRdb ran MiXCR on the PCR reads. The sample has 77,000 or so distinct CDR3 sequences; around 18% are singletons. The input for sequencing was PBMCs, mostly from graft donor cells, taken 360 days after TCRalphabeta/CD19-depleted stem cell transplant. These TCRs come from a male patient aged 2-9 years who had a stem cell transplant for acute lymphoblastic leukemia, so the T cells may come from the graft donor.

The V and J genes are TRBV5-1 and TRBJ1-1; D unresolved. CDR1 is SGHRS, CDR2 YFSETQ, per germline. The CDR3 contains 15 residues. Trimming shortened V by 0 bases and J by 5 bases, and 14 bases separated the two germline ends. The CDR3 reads CASSLVVGKATEAFF. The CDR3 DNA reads TGCGCCAGCAGCTTGGTTGTAGGGAAGGCAACTGAAGCTTTCTTT. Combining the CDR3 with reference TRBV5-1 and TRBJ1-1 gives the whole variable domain KAGVTQTPRYLIKTRGQQVTLSCSPISGHRSVSWYQQTPGQGLQFLFEYFSETQRNKGNFPGRFSGRQFSNSRSEMNVSTLELGDSALYLCASSLVVGKATEAFFGQGTRLTVV.

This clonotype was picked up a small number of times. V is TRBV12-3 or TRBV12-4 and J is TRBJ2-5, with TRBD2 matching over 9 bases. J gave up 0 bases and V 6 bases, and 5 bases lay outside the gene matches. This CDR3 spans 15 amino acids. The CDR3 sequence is CASRKREEDQETQYF. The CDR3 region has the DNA TGTGCCAGCAGGAAGCGGGAGGAGGACCAAGAGACCCAGTACTTC.